This record looks at one TCR beta chain sequence and its context. The data belong to a study of blood T cells in healthy people across ages. Per sample, extraction of total RNA gave at least 5.5 micrograms in every case. Then a second PCR, running roughly 7 to 11 cycles, was carried out with a sample-barcoded 5' primer and a J-beta primer mix. TCRdb re-analysed the 5' RACE reads in MiXCR, keeping a single row per CDR3 protein. The sample holds roughly 1.6 million distinct CDR3 sequences, roughly a third seen once. CDR3 size: 14 residues. CDR1 and CDR2 (germline): MDHEN, SYDVKM. The ends were cut back, 2 bases at V and 6 bases at J, with 11 bases in the middle.

The chain recombines TRBV28 with TRBJ1-5; D not certain. The receptor's source is a woman aged 30 to 39 in good health. The sample taken for sequencing was blood. The CDR3 DNA follows: TGTGCCAGCAGTTTAGCGGGGAGAATTCAGCCCCAGCATTTT. It encodes CASSLAGRIQPQHF.